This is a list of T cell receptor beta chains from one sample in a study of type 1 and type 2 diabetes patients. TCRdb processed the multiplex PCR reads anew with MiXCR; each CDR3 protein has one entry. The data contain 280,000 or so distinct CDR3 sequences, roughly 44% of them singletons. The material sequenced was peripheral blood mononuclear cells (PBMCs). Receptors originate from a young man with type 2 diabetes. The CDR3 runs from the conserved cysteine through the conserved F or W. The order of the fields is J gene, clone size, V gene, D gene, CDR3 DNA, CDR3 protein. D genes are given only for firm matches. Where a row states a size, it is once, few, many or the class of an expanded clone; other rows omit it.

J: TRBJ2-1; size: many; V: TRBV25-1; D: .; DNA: TGTGCCAGCAGTGGACTGGGGGCGAGGACTTACAATGAGCAGTTCTTC; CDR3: CASSGLGARTYNEQFF
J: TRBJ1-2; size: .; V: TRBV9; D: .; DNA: TGTGCCAGCAGCTTAGAGGCAGCCTCTAACTATGGCTACACCTTC; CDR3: CASSLEAASNYGYTF
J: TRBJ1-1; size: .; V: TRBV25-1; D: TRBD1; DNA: TGTGCCAGCTCAAGGACAGGATGGCTCACTGAAGCTTTCTTT; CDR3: CASSRTGWLTEAFF
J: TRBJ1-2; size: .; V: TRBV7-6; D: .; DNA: TGTGCCAGCAGTTCGGGTGGAGGAAACTATGGCTACACCTTC; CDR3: CASSSGGGNYGYTF
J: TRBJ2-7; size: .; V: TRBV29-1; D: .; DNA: TGCAGCGTTGTATCCGGGATCTACGAGCAGTACTTC; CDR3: CSVVSGIYEQYF
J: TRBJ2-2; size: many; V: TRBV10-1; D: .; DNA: TGCGCCAGCAGTGAGGCCTCGGGAGCGAACACCGGGGAGCTGTTTTTT; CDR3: CASSEASGANTGELFF
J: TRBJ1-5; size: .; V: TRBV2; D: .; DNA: TGTGCCAGCAGTCCCCTCGCGGGGGTTGGCAATCAGCCCCAGCATTTT; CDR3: CASSPLAGVGNQPQHF
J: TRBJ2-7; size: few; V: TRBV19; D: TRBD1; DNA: TGTGCCAGTAGTGAGACAGGGGGCTCCGTCGAGCAGTACTTC; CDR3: CASSETGGSVEQYF
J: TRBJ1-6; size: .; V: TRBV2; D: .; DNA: TGTGCCAGCAGTGGGGGGACGCTAATCTATAATTCACCCCTCCACTTT; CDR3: CASSGGTLIYNSPLHF
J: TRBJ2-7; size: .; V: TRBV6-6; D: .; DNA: TGTGCCAGCAGGAGACCGACCCTTCCCGAGCAGTACTTC; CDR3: CASRRPTLPEQYF
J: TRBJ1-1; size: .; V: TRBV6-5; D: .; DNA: TGTGCCAGCACCATGATCGGGAACACTGAAGCTTTCTTT; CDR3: CASTMIGNTEAFF
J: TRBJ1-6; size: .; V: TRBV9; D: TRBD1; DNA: TGTGCCAGCAGTCCGTCACAACAGGGGCCAAAGGCACCCCTCCACTTT; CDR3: CASSPSQQGPKAPLHF
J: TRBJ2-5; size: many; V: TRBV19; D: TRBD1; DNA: TGTGCCAGTAAAGACAGGGAAGAGACCCAGTACTTC; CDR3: CASKDREETQYF
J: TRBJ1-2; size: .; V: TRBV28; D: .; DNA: TGTGCCATCTCCGGGTCTAACCATGGCTACACCTTC; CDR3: CAISGSNHGYTF
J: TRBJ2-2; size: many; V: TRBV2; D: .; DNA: TGTGCCAGCAGTGTCGACAGTAACACCGGGGAGCTGTTTTTT; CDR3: CASSVDSNTGELFF
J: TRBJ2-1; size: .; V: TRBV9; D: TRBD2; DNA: TGTGCCAGCAGCGTAGCGGGGACTAGCGAGCACAATGAGCAGTTCTTC; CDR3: CASSVAGTSEHNEQFF
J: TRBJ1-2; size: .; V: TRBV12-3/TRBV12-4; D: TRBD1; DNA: TGTGCCAGCAGTTTCTCTCTCGGACAGGGGGGGGGCTACACCTTC; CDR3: CASSFSLGQGGGYTF
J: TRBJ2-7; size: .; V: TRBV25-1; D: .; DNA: TGTGCCAGCCTTGATGATTTTTACGAGCAGTACTTC; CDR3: CASLDDFYEQYF
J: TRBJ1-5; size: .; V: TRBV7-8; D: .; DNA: TGTGCCAGCAGCCTAGAAATCAGGGATCAGCCCCAGCATTTT; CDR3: CASSLEIRDQPQHF
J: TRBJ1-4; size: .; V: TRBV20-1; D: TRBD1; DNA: TGCAGTGCTATCGCACCGGGACAGGGTGAAAAACTGTTTTTT; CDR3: CSAIAPGQGEKLFF
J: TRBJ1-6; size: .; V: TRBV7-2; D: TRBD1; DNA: TGTGCCAGCAGCCAAGACAGGGCGTCTAATTCACCCCTCCACTTT; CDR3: CASSQDRASNSPLHF
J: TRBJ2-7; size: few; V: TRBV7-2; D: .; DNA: TGTGCCAGCAGCTTAGTTCGGGGTGATAACGAGCAGTACTTC; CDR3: CASSLVRGDNEQYF
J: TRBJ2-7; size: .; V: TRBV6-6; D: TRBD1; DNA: TGTGCCAGCGAGACCGGGACAGGGGGTCCCTACGAGCAGTACTTC; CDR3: CASETGTGGPYEQYF
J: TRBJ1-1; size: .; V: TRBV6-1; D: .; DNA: TGTGCCAGCAGTGAAAGCCTCAGGGGCGGTGAAGCTTTCTTT; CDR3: CASSESLRGGEAFF
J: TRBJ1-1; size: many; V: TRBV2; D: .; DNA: TGTGCCAGCAGCGCTGAGGGGGGCCGATTCTTT; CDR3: CASSAEGGRFF
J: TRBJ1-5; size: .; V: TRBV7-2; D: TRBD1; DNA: TGTGCCAGCAGCGCAACCCAGGGGGCGCGTCAGCCCCAGCATTTT; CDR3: CASSATQGARQPQHF